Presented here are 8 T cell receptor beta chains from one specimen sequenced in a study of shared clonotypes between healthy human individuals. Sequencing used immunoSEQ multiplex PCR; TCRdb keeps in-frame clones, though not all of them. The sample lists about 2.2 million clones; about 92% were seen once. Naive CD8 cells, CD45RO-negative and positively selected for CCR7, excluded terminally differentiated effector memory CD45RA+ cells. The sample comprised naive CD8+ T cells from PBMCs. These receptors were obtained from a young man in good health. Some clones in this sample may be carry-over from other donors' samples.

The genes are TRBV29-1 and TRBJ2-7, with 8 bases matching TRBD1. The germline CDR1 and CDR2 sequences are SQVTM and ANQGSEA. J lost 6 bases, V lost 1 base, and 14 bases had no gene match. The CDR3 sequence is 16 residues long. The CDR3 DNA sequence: TGCAGCGTTGAAGCCCCCGGACAGGGACTCTCGTCCGAGCAGTACTTC. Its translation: CSVEAPGQGLSSEQYF.

CDR3 in DNA: TGCAGCGTTTTGGGGCGAAGAGGGGCCAACGTCCTGACTTTC. Protein: CSVLGRRGANVLTF. V gene TRBV29-1 combines with J gene TRBJ2-6; a possible D gene is TRBD1 (5 bases). V lost 5 bases and J 4 bases, leaving 12 bases between the germline ends. CDR1 is SQVTM and CDR2 is ANQGSEA in the germline V gene. The CDR3 has 14 amino acids.

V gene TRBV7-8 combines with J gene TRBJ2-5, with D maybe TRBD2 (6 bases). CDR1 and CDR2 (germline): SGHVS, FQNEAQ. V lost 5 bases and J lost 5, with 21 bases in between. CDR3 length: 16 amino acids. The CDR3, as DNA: TGTGCCAGCAGCCCTTCCAGGGTCACCGGAGGGGAGACCCAGTACTTC. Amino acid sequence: CASSPSRVTGGETQYF.

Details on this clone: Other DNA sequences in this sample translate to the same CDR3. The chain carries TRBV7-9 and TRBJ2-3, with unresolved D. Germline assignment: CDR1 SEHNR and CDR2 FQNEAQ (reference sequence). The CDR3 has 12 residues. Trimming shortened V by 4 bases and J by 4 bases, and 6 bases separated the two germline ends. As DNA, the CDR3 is TGTGCCAGCAGCTCCCCGCCAGATACGCAGTATTTT. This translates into CASSSPPDTQYF.

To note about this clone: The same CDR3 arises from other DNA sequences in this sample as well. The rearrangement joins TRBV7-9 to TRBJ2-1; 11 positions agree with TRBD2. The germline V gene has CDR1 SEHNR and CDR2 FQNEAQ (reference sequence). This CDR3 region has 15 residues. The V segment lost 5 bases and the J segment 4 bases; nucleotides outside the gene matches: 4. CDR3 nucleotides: TGTGCCAGCAGCCCGGGACTAGCGGATTACAATGAGCAGTTCTTC. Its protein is CASSPGLADYNEQFF.

The CDR3 DNA reads TGTGCCAGTAGCGCCCCGGGACGGAGAAGCTCTGGGGCCAACGTCCTGACTTTC. It yields the protein CASSAPGRRSSGANVLTF. The chain joins TRBV19 to TRBJ2-6, with D perhaps being TRBD1 or TRBD2 (5 bases each). The CDR3 extends over 18 amino acids. Germline CDR1 and CDR2: LNHDA and SQIVND (reference sequence). Deletions cut 6 bases from V and 0 bases from J, with 18 bases between. Based on the CDR3 plus reference TRBV19 and TRBJ2-6, the full variable domain is DGGITQSPKYLFRKEGQNVTLSCEQNLNHDAMYWYRQDPGQGLRLIYYSQIVNDFQKGDIAEGYSVSREKKESFPLTVTSAQKNPTAFYLCASSAPGRRSSGANVLTFGAGSRLTVL.

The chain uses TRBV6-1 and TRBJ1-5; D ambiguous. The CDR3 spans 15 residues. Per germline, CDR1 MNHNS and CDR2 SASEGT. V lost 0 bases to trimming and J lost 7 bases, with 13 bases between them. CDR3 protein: CASSEANLPQQPQHF. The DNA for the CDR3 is TGTGCCAGCAGTGAAGCGAATCTCCCCCAACAGCCCCAGCATTTT.

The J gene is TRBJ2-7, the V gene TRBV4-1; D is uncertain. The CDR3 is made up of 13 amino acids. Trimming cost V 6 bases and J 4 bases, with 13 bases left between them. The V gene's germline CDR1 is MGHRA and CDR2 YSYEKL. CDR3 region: CASSAKIEYEQYF. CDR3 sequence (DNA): TGCGCCAGCAGTGCAAAGATCGAGTACGAGCAGTACTTC.